Following are 9 T cell receptor beta chains from one sample sequenced in a study of OX40 agonist ivuxolimab in advanced cancers. Method: immunoSEQ multiplex PCR; TCRdb's copy keeps in-frame clones and lacks some. Found here are over 70,000 clones, around 89% of them singletons; the top ten hold 0.4% to 0.55%. Specimen: CD4+ or CD8+ T cells sorted from blood, collected in a trial of the OX40 agonist ivuxolimab. The receptors were gathered from an adult with an advanced solid tumor such as melanoma, head and neck, liver or kidney cancer.

Note on this clone: This CDR3 is also generated by other DNA sequences in the sample. The chain employs TRBV5-1 and TRBJ2-6; D is unresolved. The germline V gene has CDR1 SGHRS and CDR2 YFSETQ. The V and J ends lost 1 base and 4 bases respectively, with 6 bases between them. The CDR3 spans 14 residues. CDR3 loop: CASSLQSGANVLTF. CDR3 sequence (DNA): TGCGCCAGCAGCTTGCAGTCCGGGGCCAACGTCCTGACTTTC.

This sequence joins TRBV5-6 and TRBJ2-7, with 10 bases lining up with TRBD1. Germline trimming cut 0 bases from V and 0 bases from J; bases unmatched to any gene: 3. CDR3 length equals 16 residues. The V gene's germline CDR1 is SGHDT and CDR2 YYEEEE. CDR3 in DNA: TGTGCCAGCAGCTTGGGGGGGACAGGGGTCTCCTACGAGCAGTACTTC. It specifies CASSLGGTGVSYEQYF.

This rearrangement joins TRBV30 to TRBJ1-6, with D perhaps TRBD1 (5 bases). The CDR3 sequence is 13 residues long. V shed 3 bases and J shed 11 bases, with 14 bases lying between them. Germline CDR1 GTSNPN, CDR2 SVGIG (reference sequence). CDR3 bases: TGTGCCTGGAGGGAGGGGCGGATGGCACCCCTCCACTTT. It specifies CAWREGRMAPLHF.

V and J are TRBV7-9 and TRBJ2-2; either TRBD1 or TRBD2 may supply D (5 bases each). Trimming pared 6 bases from V and 2 bases from J, leaving 13 bases between. CDR1 is SEHNR, CDR2 FQNEAQ, per germline (reference sequence). This CDR3 region has 15 residues. CDR3 residues: CASSKGSANTGELFF. Written as DNA, the CDR3 is TGTGCCAGCAGTAAGGGGAGTGCCAACACCGGGGAGCTGTTTTTT. The variable domain in full, with the rest retrieved from reference TRBV7-9 and TRBJ2-2, is DTGVSQNPRHKITKRGQNVTFRCDPISEHNRLYWYRQTLGQGPEFLTYFQNEAQLEKSRLLSDRFSAERPKGSFSTLEIQRTEQGDSAMYLCASSKGSANTGELFFGEGSRLTVL.

This chain links TRBV27 with TRBJ2-7, with 7 positions matching TRBD1. The J segment lost 1 base and the V segment lost 7 bases, leaving 10 bases of the junction unmatched. The CDR3 length is 15 residues. Germline CDR1 MNHEY, CDR2 SMNVEV (reference sequence). Here the CDR3 DNA reads TGTGCCAGCAAGAAGGGGGCGCAGGTATCCTACGAGCAGTACTTC. Its translation is CASKKGAQVSYEQYF.

The chain carries TRBV10-3 and TRBJ2-5; tentatively, D is TRBD2 (6 bases). The tail of the sequence fits TRBJ2-7 better, so the J call may be wrong. The CDR3 loop spans 14 amino acids. Germline lookup yields CDR1 ENHRY and CDR2 SYGVKD. CDR3 coding DNA: TGTGCCATCAGGGGGGGACTTCCTGCCTACGAGCAGTACTTC. It encodes CAIRGGLPAYEQYF.

The chain recombines TRBV11-3 with TRBJ2-3; 7 bases are shared with TRBD1. The CDR3 extends over 15 amino acids. CDR1 and CDR2 (germline): SGHNT, YENEEA. The V gene end was trimmed by 8 bases and the J gene end by 7 bases; junction bases not matched to a gene: 15. Written as DNA, the CDR3 is TGTGCCAGCCATATTGACAGGGATGATCAGTATACGCAGTATTTT. It translates to CASHIDRDDQYTQYF. Based on the CDR3 plus reference TRBV11-3 and TRBJ2-3, the full variable domain is EAGVVQSPRYKIIEKKQPVAFWCNPISGHNTLYWYLQNLGQGPELLIRYENEEAVDDSQLPKDRFSAERLKGVDSTLKIQPAELGDSAVYLCASHIDRDDQYTQYFGPGTRLTVL.

This rearrangement joins TRBV5-6 to TRBJ1-2; tentative D call: TRBD1 (5 bases). The CDR3 spans 13 residues. The germline V gene has CDR1 SGHDT and CDR2 YYEEEE. Between the trimmed V and J ends, which lost 2 bases and 2 bases, there was a span of 7 bases. This CDR3 reads CASSLDRNYGYTF. CDR3 DNA sequence: TGTGCCAGCAGCTTAGACAGAAACTATGGCTACACCTTC.

A single count supports this clone. The chain uses TRBV6-1 and TRBJ1-4; no clear D. CDR3 length: 13 amino acids. Trimming pared 8 bases from V and 0 bases from J, leaving 7 bases between. Germline CDR1 and CDR2: MNHNS and SASEGT. CDR3 loop: CASSQPTNEKLFF. CDR3 DNA sequence: TGTGCCAGCTCCCAGCCAACTAATGAAAAACTGTTTTTT.